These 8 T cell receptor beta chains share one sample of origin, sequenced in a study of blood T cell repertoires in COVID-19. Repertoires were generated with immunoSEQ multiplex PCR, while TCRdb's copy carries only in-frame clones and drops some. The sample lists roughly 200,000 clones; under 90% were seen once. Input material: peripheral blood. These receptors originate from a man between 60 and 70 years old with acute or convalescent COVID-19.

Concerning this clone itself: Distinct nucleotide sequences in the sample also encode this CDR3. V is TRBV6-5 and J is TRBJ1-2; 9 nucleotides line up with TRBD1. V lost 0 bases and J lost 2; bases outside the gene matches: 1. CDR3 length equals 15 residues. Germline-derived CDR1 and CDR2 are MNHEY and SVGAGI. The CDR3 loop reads CASSYSGTGNYGYTF. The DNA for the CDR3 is TGTGCCAGCAGTTACTCCGGGACAGGGAACTATGGCTACACCTTC.

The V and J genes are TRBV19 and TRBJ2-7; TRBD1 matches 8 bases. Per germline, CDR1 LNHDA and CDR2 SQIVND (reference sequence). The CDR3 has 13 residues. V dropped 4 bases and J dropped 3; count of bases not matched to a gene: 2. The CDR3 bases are TGTGCCAGTAGTAACAGGGGGTACTACGAGCAGTACTTC. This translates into CASSNRGYYEQYF.

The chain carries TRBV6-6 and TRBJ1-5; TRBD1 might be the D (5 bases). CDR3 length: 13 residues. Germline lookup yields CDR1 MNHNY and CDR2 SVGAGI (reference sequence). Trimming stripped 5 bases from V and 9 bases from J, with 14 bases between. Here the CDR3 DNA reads TGTGCCAGCAGTATAGGGGCTGGATCGCCCCAGCATTTT. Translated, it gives CASSIGAGSPQHF.

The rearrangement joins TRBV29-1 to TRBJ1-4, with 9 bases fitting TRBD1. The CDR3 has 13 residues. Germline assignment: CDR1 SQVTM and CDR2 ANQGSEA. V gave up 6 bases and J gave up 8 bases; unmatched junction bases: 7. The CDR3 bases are TGCAGCGTGGCGGGACAGGGAGGAGAAAAACTGTTTTTT. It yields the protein CSVAGQGGEKLFF.

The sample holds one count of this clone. CDR3 DNA: TGTGCCAGCAGTGAGCTAGGGACAGGGGATAATGAAAAACTGTTTTTT. Its protein product is CASSELGTGDNEKLFF. The chain couples TRBV25-1 to TRBJ1-4, with TRBD1 identical over 10 bases. V trimming: 3 bases; J trimming: 4 bases; junction bases outside the gene matches: 5. CDR1 and CDR2 (germline): MGHDK, SYGVNS. The CDR3 is 16 residues long.

This CDR3 is CASSYSAGDRLYEQYF. CDR3 sequence (DNA): TGTGCCAGCAGTTACTCAGCGGGGGACAGATTATACGAGCAGTACTTC. The chain combines TRBV6-5 with TRBJ2-7, with a possible D match to TRBD2 (8 bases). The CDR3 sequence is 16 residues long. Germline V lookup: CDR1 MNHEY, CDR2 SVGAGI. V dropped 0 bases and J dropped 4 bases, with 16 bases sitting between them.

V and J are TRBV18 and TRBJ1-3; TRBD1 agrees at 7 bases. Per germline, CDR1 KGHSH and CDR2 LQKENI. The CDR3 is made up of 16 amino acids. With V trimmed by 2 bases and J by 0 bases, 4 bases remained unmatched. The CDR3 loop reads CASSPDRATSGNTIYF. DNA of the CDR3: TGTGCCAGCTCACCAGACAGGGCCACCTCTGGAAACACCATATATTTT. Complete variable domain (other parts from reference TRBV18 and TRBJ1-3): NAGVMQNPRHLVRRRGQEARLRCSPMKGHSHVYWYRQLPEEGLKFMVYLQKENIIDESGMPKERFSAEFPKEGPSILRIQQVVRGDSAAYFCASSPDRATSGNTIYFGEGSWLTVV.

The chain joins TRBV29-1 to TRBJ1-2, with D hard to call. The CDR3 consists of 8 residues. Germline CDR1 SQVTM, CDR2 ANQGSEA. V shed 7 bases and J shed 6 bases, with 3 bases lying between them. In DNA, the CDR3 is TGCAGCGCCGATGGCTACACCTTC. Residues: CSADGYTF.